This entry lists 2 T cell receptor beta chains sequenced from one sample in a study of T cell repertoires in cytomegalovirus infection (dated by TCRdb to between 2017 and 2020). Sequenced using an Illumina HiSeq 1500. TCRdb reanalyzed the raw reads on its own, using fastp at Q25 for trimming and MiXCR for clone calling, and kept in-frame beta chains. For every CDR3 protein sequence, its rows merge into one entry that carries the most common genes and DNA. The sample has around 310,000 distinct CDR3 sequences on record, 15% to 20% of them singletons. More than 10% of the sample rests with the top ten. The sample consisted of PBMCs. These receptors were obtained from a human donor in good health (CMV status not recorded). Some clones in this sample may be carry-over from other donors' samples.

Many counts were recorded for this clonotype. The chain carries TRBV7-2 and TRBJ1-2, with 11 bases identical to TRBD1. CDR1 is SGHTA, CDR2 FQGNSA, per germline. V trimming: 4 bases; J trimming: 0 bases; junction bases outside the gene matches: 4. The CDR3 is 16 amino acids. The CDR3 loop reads CASSSGQGASNYGYTF. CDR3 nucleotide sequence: TGTGCCAGCAGCTCTGGACAGGGGGCCTCTAACTATGGCTACACCTTC.

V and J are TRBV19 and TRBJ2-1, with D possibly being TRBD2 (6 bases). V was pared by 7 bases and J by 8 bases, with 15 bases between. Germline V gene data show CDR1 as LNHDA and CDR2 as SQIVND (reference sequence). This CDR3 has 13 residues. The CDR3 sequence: CASTSQGGDEQFF. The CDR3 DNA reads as TGTGCCAGTACCTCCCAGGGAGGCGATGAGCAGTTCTTC.